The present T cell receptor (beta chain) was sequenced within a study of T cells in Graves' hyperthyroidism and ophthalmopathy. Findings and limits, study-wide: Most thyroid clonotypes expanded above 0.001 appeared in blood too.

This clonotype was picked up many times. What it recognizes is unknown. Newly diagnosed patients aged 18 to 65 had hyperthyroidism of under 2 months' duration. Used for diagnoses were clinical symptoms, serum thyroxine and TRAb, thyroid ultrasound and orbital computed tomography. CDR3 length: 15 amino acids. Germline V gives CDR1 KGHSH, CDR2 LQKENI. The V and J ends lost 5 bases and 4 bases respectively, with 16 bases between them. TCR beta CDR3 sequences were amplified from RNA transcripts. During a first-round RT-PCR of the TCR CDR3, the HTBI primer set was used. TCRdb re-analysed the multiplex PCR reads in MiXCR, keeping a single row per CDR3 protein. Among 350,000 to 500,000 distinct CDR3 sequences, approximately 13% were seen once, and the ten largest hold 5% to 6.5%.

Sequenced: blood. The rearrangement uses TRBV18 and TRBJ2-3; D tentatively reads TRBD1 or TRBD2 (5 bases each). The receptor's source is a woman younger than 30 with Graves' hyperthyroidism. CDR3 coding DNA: TGTGCCAGCTCAGTCTCTTCCATGGGGGCAGATACGCAGTATTTT. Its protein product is CASSVSSMGADTQYF. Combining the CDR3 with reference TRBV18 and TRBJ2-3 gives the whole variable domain NAGVMQNPRHLVRRRGQEARLRCSPMKGHSHVYWYRQLPEEGLKFMVYLQKENIIDESGMPKERFSAEFPKEGPSILRIQQVVRGDSAAYFCASSVSSMGADTQYFGPGTRLTVL.